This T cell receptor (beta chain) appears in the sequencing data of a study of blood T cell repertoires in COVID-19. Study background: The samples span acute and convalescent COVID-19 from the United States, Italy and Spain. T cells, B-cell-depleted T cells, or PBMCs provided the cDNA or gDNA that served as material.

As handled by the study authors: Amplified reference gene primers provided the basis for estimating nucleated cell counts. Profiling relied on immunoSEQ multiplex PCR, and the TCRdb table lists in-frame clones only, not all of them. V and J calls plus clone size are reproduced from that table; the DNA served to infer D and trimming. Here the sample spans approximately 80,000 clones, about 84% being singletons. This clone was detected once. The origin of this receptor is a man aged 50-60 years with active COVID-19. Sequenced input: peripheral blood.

The CDR3 DNA sequence: TGTGCCAGCAGTCCTACCGGGACTAGCGGGGGGACCCAGTACTTC. This gives the protein CASSPTGTSGGTQYF. The rearrangement uses TRBV28 and TRBJ2-5; 14 positions match TRBD2. J gave up 7 bases and V 5 bases, and 6 bases lay outside the gene matches. Germline V CDR1 and CDR2: MDHEN, SYDVKM. The CDR3 length is 15 residues.